This entry describes one T cell receptor beta chain. Its target is unknown. This sample is part of a study of blood T cell dynamics during melanoma immunotherapy. Findings and caveats of the study: At W3, later disease-control patients showed bifurcated PBMC repertoire changes, unlike progressors.

Every bulk PBMC sample received the same 350 ng of DNA. Profiling relied on immunoSEQ multiplex PCR, and the TCRdb table lists in-frame clones only, not all of them. Of about 11,000 clones in the sample, less than 90% are singletons; the top ten hold about a fifth. Indicated time point: pre-treatment baseline. The CDR3 has 18 residues. V lost 0 bases to trimming and J lost 1 base; unmatched junction nucleotides: 10. The V and J genes are TRBV5-7 and TRBJ1-5; 7 bases map to TRBD1. TRBV5-7 is assigned to the ORF class and has an uncertain function. The specimen was blood, collected from a patient treated with checkpoint blockade. The receptor was derived from a human donor with melanoma. CDR3 coding DNA: TGTGCCAGCAGCTTGGACAGGGGATCGGTGCGGAGCAATCAGCCCCAGCATTTT. Translated, it gives CASSLDRGSVRSNQPQHF.